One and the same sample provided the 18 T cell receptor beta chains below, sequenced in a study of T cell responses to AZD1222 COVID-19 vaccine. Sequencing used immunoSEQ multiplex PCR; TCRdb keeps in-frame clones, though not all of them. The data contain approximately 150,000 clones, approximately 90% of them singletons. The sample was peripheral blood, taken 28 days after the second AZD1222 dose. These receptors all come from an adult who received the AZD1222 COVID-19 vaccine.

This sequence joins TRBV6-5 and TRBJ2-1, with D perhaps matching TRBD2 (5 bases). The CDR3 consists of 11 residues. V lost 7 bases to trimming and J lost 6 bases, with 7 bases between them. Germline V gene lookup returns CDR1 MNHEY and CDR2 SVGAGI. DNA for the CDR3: TGTGCCAGCAACCGGGGCAATGAGCAGTTCTTC. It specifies CASNRGNEQFF.

Here the CDR3 reads CASSLGETGTHGYTF. DNA for the CDR3: TGTGCCAGCAGCTTGGGAGAAACAGGGACCCATGGCTACACCTTC. J is TRBJ1-2 and V is TRBV7-9; D is perhaps TRBD1 (6 bases). V was clipped by 3 bases and J by 6 bases, with 17 bases between them. The V gene's germline CDR1 is SEHNR and CDR2 FQNEAQ (reference sequence). CDR3 size: 15 residues.

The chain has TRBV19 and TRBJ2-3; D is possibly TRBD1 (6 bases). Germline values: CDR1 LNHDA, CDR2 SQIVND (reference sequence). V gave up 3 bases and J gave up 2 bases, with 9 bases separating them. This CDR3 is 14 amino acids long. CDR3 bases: TGTGCCAGTAGTATGTACAGGGCCACAGATACGCAGTATTTT. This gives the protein CASSMYRATDTQYF.

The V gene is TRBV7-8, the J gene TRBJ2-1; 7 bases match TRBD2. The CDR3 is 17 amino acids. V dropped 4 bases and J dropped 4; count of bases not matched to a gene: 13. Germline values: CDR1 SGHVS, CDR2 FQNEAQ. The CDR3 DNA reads TGTGCCAGCAGCTACTTAGCGGGCCCTCGGTATTACAATGAGCAGTTCTTC. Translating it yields CASSYLAGPRYYNEQFF.

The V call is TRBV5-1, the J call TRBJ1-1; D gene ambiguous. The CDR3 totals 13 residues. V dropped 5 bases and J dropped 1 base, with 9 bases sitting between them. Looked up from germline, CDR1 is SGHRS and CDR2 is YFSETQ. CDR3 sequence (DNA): TGCGCCAGCAGGCGGTACTCGAACACTGAAGCTTTCTTT. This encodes CASRRYSNTEAFF.

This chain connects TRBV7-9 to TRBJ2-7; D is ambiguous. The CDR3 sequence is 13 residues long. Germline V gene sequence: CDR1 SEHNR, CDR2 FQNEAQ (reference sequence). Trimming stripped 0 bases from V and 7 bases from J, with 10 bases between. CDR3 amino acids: CASSLARADEQYF. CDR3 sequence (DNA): TGTGCCAGCAGCTTAGCTAGGGCGGATGAGCAGTACTTC.

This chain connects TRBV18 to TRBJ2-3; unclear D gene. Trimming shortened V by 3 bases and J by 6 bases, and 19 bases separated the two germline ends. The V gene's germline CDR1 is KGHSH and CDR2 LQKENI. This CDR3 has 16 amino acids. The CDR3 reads CASSPINPSRADTQYF. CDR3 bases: TGTGCCAGCTCACCGATAAACCCTTCCCGTGCGGATACGCAGTATTTT.

CDR3 nucleotides: TGTGCCAGCAGCTTGGTTAGGGCTAGCGACTACAATGAGCAGTTCTTC. Its protein product is CASSLVRASDYNEQFF. This chain links TRBV5-4 with TRBJ2-1; D possibly corresponds to TRBD2 (6 bases). Germline lookup yields CDR1 SGHNT and CDR2 YYREEE (reference sequence). The CDR3 spans 16 residues. V lost 0 bases and J lost 3, with 13 bases in between. The full variable domain, rest sourced from reference TRBV5-4 and TRBJ2-1, is ETGVTQSPTHLIKTRGQQVTLRCSSQSGHNTVSWYQQALGQGPQFIFQYYREEENGRGNFPPRFSGLQFPNYSSELNVNALELDDSALYLCASSLVRASDYNEQFFGPGTRLTVL.

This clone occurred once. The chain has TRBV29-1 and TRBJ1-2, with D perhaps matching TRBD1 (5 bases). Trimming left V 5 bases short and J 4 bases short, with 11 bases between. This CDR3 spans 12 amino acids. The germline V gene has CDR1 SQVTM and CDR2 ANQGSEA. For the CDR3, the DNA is TGCAGCGTTCAGGGCACTCCCTATGGCTACACCTTC. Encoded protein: CSVQGTPYGYTF.

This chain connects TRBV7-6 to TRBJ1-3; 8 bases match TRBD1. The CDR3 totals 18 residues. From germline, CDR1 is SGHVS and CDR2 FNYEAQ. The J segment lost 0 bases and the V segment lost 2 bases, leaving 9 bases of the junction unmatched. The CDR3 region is CASSLLVSGGPSGNTIYF. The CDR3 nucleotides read TGTGCCAGCAGCTTATTAGTCTCAGGGGGCCCCTCTGGAAACACCATATATTTT. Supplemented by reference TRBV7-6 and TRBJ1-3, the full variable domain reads GAGVSQSPRYKVTKRGQDVALRCDPISGHVSLYWYRQALGQGPEFLTYFNYEAQQDKSGLPNDRFSAERPEGSISTLTIQRTEQRDSAMYRCASSLLVSGGPSGNTIYFGEGSWLTVV.

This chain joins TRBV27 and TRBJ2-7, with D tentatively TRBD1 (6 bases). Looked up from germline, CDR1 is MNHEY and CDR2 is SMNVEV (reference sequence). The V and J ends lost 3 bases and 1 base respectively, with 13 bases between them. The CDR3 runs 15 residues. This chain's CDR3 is CASSFSGTSSYEQYF. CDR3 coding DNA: TGTGCCAGCAGTTTCTCCGGGACATCGTCCTACGAGCAGTACTTC.

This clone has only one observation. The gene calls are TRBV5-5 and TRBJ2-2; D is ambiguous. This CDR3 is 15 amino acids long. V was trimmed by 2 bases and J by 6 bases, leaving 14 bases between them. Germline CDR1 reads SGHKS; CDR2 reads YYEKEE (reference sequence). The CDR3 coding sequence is TGTGCCAGCAGCTTCGGTGCGGAAATGGCCGGGGAGCTGTTTTTT. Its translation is CASSFGAEMAGELFF.

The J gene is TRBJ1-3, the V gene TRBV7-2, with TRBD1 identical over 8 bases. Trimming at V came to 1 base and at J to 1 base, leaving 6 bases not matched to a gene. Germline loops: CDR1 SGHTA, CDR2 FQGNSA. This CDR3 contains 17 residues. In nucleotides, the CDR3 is TGTGCCAGCAGCTTAGAGGGGACAGGAATTTCTGGAAACACCATATATTTT. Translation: CASSLEGTGISGNTIYF.

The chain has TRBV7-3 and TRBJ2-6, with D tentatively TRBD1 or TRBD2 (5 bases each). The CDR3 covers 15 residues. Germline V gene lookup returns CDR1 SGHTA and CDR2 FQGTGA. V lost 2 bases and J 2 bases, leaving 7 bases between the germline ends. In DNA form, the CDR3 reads TGTGCCAGCAGCTTATGGGACGCTGGGGCCAACGTCCTGACTTTC. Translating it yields CASSLWDAGANVLTF.

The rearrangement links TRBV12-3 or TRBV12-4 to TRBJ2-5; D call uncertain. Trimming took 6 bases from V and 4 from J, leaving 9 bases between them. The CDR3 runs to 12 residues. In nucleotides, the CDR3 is TGTGCCAGCAGCCCAAGGCGAGAGACCCAGTACTTC. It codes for CASSPRRETQYF.

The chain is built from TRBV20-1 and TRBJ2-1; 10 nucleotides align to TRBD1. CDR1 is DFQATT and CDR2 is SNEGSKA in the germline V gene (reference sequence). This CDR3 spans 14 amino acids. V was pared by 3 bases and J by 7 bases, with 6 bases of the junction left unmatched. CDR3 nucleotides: TGCAGTGCTAGTCGGGACAGGGGTCATAATGAGCAGTTCTTC. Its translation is CSASRDRGHNEQFF.

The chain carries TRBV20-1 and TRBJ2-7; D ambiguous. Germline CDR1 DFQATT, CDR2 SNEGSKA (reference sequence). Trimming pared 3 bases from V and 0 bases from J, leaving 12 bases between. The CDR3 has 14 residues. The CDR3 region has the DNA TGCAGTGCTAGTGTCAGGAAGAGCTCCTACGAGCAGTACTTC. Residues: CSASVRKSSYEQYF.

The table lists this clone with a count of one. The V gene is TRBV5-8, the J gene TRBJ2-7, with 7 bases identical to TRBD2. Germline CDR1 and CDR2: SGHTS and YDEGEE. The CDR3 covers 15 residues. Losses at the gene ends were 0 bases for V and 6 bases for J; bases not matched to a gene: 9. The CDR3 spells CASSLARAGRVEQYF. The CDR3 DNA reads TGTGCCAGCAGCTTGGCGAGGGCAGGGAGGGTCGAGCAGTACTTC.